The clone carrying this TCR beta chain was counted many times. Its antigen is as yet unknown. MiXCR, run by TCRdb on the reads, gives a single entry per CDR3 protein. The sample has around 210,000 distinct CDR3 sequences; 5% to 8.5% are singletons. This entry comes from a study of T cell repertoires in cytomegalovirus infection. Whole-study context: Public TCR beta signature analysis indicated the presence of both CMV infection and matching HLA type.

Whole-study results and caveats: HLA-C-restricted CMV clonotypes gave the most frequent clonotype in two of eight donors. Carriers of CMV plus the relevant HLA were identified by cumulative public TCR beta family frequency.

This TCR derives from a human donor in good health (CMV status not recorded). Some clones in this sample may be carry-over from other donors' samples. Sequencing was done on a sample of PBMCs.

The CDR3 here is CASTIPPAGERLSEKLFF. For the CDR3, the DNA is TGTGCCAGCACCATTCCCCCGGCAGGGGAAAGGTTGAGTGAAAAACTGTTTTTT. The chain uses TRBV12-3 or TRBV12-4 and TRBJ1-4; TRBD1 might be the D (6 bases). This CDR3 is built from 18 residues. Between the trimmed V and J ends, which lost 7 bases and 7 bases, there was a span of 28 bases.